The text below deals with one TCR beta chain. Samples were assayed with immunoSEQ v3.0 at survey level. Measured with immunoSEQ multiplex PCR; TCRdb has only the in-frame clones, and not every one. The data contain roughly 30,000 clones, approximately 90% of them singletons. The data were obtained in a study of long-term antiretroviral therapy in people with HIV. The sequence was obtained from a man aged 50 or older with HIV. The sequences come from unsorted PBMCs, collected 3.2 years before starting antiretroviral therapy.

Written as DNA, the CDR3 is TGTGCCAGCAGCTTAATAGGCGGGGAACCCACAGATACGCAGTATTTT. Amino acid sequence: CASSLIGGEPTDTQYF. V and J are TRBV7-3 and TRBJ2-3; D might be TRBD2 (6 bases). This CDR3 region has 16 residues. Germline CDR1 SGHTA, CDR2 FQGTGA. V was trimmed by 1 base and J by 2 bases, leaving 13 bases between them.